Listed below are T cell receptor beta chains from one sample, sequenced in a study of blood T cell repertoires in COVID-19. Profiled with immunoSEQ multiplex PCR; TCRdb holds only in-frame clones, not every one. The data show approximately 69,000 clones, around 78% seen once. Specimen: peripheral blood. These receptors came from a woman at least 80 years old with acute or convalescent COVID-19. Each CDR3 is given with its conserved first and last residue. A D gene is named only where the DNA matches it firmly. The size of a clone is reported for some rows only, either as once, few or many, or as a class for expanded clones.

abundance: .
j_gene: TRBJ2-5
v_gene: TRBV27
d_gene: TRBD2
CDR3nt: TGTGCCAGCAGTCCGGGGGGGACCCAGTACTTC
CDR3aa: CASSPGGTQYF

abundance: .
j_gene: TRBJ2-1
v_gene: TRBV5-1
d_gene: .
CDR3nt: TGCGCCAGCAGCTTTGAACCTAGCTCCTACAATGAGCAGTTCTTC
CDR3aa: CASSFEPSSYNEQFF

abundance: few
j_gene: TRBJ2-5
v_gene: TRBV5-1
d_gene: .
CDR3nt: TGCGCCAGCAGCTTGGCCAGGGTGGGATCCCAAGAGACCCAGTACTTC
CDR3aa: CASSLARVGSQETQYF

abundance: once
j_gene: TRBJ1-2
v_gene: TRBV14
d_gene: .
CDR3nt: TGTGCCAGCAGCCAAGGCGGTAGGGGCGTCGCGTGGGGCTACACCTTC
CDR3aa: CASSQGGRGVAWGYTF

abundance: .
j_gene: TRBJ1-1
v_gene: TRBV9
d_gene: TRBD1
CDR3nt: TGTGCCAGCAGCGCGACAGGGGGCGCAGGGTCCACTGAAGCTTTCTTT
CDR3aa: CASSATGGAGSTEAFF

abundance: .
j_gene: TRBJ2-7
v_gene: TRBV4-1
d_gene: .
CDR3nt: TGCGCCAGCAGCCAAGAAGGCGGCTCCTACGAGCAGTACTTC
CDR3aa: CASSQEGGSYEQYF

abundance: .
j_gene: TRBJ2-3
v_gene: TRBV3-1/TRBV3-2
d_gene: .
CDR3nt: TGTGCCAGCAGCCAAGATCCTAGTCGCACAGATACGCAGTATTTT
CDR3aa: CASSQDPSRTDTQYF

abundance: .
j_gene: TRBJ2-5
v_gene: TRBV7-6
d_gene: .
CDR3nt: TGTGCCAGCAGCCCTAACGCGAAGGGGGAGACCCAGTACTTC
CDR3aa: CASSPNAKGETQYF

abundance: .
j_gene: TRBJ1-4
v_gene: TRBV30
d_gene: .
CDR3nt: TGTGCCTGGAGTGGACCTCCCGGGTCCGGGAATGAAAAACTGTTTTTT
CDR3aa: CAWSGPPGSGNEKLFF

abundance: .
j_gene: TRBJ1-5
v_gene: TRBV30
d_gene: .
CDR3nt: TGTGCCTGGAGTGTCGGCAGGGCTTCTCGTCAGCCCCAGCATTTT
CDR3aa: CAWSVGRASRQPQHF

abundance: once
j_gene: TRBJ1-2
v_gene: TRBV7-3
d_gene: .
CDR3nt: TGTGCCAGCAGCCCCACCGGGACCGGGGGGTTAGACGGCTACACCTTC
CDR3aa: CASSPTGTGGLDGYTF

abundance: .
j_gene: TRBJ2-3
v_gene: TRBV11-2
d_gene: TRBD2
CDR3nt: TGTGCCAGCAGCTTAGATTGGAGCGGGACGACGCAGTATTTT
CDR3aa: CASSLDWSGTTQYF

abundance: .
j_gene: TRBJ2-3
v_gene: TRBV30
d_gene: TRBD2
CDR3nt: TGTGCCTGGAGGGCGGTAGCGGGAGGGCGGGTTGTAGATACGCAGTATTTT
CDR3aa: CAWRAVAGGRVVDTQYF

abundance: .
j_gene: TRBJ2-7
v_gene: TRBV6-1
d_gene: TRBD2
CDR3nt: TGTGCCAGCAGTGAACGAGGAACTAGCGGGACCCACGAGCAGTACTTC
CDR3aa: CASSERGTSGTHEQYF

abundance: .
j_gene: TRBJ1-4
v_gene: TRBV4-1
d_gene: .
CDR3nt: TGCGCCAGCAGGCGAGCGGAGGCAACTAATGAAAAACTGTTTTTT
CDR3aa: CASRRAEATNEKLFF

abundance: .
j_gene: TRBJ2-7
v_gene: TRBV30
d_gene: TRBD1
CDR3nt: TGTGCCTGGGGGACAGTTTACGAGCAGTACTTC
CDR3aa: CAWGTVYEQYF

abundance: .
j_gene: TRBJ2-7
v_gene: TRBV5-6
d_gene: .
CDR3nt: TGTGCCAGCAGCTTAATCGGCGAGCAGTACTTC
CDR3aa: CASSLIGEQYF

abundance: .
j_gene: TRBJ1-4
v_gene: TRBV3-1/TRBV3-2
d_gene: .
CDR3nt: TGTGCCAGCAGCCAAGACCCGACGGGCGGGGAAAAACTGTTTTTT
CDR3aa: CASSQDPTGGEKLFF

abundance: once
j_gene: TRBJ2-1
v_gene: TRBV6-2/TRBV6-3
d_gene: TRBD1
CDR3nt: TGTGCCAGCAGCCGGGACAGGTACAATGAGCAGTTCTTC
CDR3aa: CASSRDRYNEQFF

abundance: once
j_gene: TRBJ2-7
v_gene: TRBV5-6
d_gene: .
CDR3nt: TGTGCCAGCAGCTTGGGGGGTGCAGGGCAGGTCCACGAGCAGTACTTC
CDR3aa: CASSLGGAGQVHEQYF

abundance: few
j_gene: TRBJ2-1
v_gene: TRBV5-1
d_gene: TRBD2
CDR3nt: TGCGCCAGCAGGACTAGCGGCGGCCCCTACAATGAGCAGTTCTTC
CDR3aa: CASRTSGGPYNEQFF

abundance: .
j_gene: TRBJ1-1
v_gene: TRBV9
d_gene: .
CDR3nt: TGTGCCAGCAGCGTAGCCGGAGACGGGAGCAGGGTGAACACTGAAGCTTTCTTT
CDR3aa: CASSVAGDGSRVNTEAFF

abundance: .
j_gene: TRBJ1-2
v_gene: TRBV30
d_gene: TRBD1
CDR3nt: TGTGCCTGGAGTGGAGACAGGGATTCCTCGGATGGCTACACCTTC
CDR3aa: CAWSGDRDSSDGYTF

abundance: .
j_gene: TRBJ1-2
v_gene: TRBV6-5
d_gene: TRBD1
CDR3nt: TGTGCCAGCAGTTACTCGCGCCAGGGGGCAGAGGGCTACACCTTC
CDR3aa: CASSYSRQGAEGYTF

abundance: .
j_gene: TRBJ2-7
v_gene: TRBV11-3
d_gene: TRBD2
CDR3nt: TGTGCCAGCAGCCCAACTAGCGGGTACGCCTCCTCCTACGAGCAGTACTTC
CDR3aa: CASSPTSGYASSYEQYF

abundance: .
j_gene: TRBJ2-7
v_gene: TRBV25-1
d_gene: TRBD2
CDR3nt: TGTGCCAGCGGGGGGGGACTCGAGCAGTACTTC
CDR3aa: CASGGGLEQYF

abundance: once
j_gene: TRBJ1-5
v_gene: TRBV30
d_gene: .
CDR3nt: TGTGCCTGGAGTGTAAAGCTCTCTAATCAGCCCCAGCATTTT
CDR3aa: CAWSVKLSNQPQHF

abundance: few
j_gene: TRBJ1-1
v_gene: TRBV29-1
d_gene: .
CDR3nt: TGCAGCGTTGAAGATCCGGGAGCAGGAGCTTTCTTT
CDR3aa: CSVEDPGAGAFF

abundance: .
j_gene: TRBJ1-1
v_gene: TRBV18
d_gene: .
CDR3nt: TGTGCCAGCTCACCATCCTACGACACTGAAGCTTTCTTT
CDR3aa: CASSPSYDTEAFF

abundance: few
j_gene: TRBJ1-1
v_gene: TRBV29-1
d_gene: TRBD1
CDR3nt: TGCAGCGTCCCGGGACAGATAAGGGCTGAAGCTTTCTTT
CDR3aa: CSVPGQIRAEAFF

abundance: .
j_gene: TRBJ1-1
v_gene: TRBV2
d_gene: TRBD1
CDR3nt: TGTGCCAGCAGTGATAGGGGACAGTCGGCTTTCTTT
CDR3aa: CASSDRGQSAFF

abundance: .
j_gene: TRBJ1-1
v_gene: TRBV27
d_gene: .
CDR3nt: TGTGCCAGCAGATTTTTGGCTCACACTGAAGCTTTCTTT
CDR3aa: CASRFLAHTEAFF

abundance: .
j_gene: TRBJ1-1
v_gene: TRBV6-5
d_gene: .
CDR3nt: .
CDR3aa: CASILGGAEAEAFF

abundance: .
j_gene: TRBJ2-1
v_gene: TRBV4-2
d_gene: .
CDR3nt: TGTGCCAGCGGGCGGGACTTACGGATCGATGAGCAGTTCTTC
CDR3aa: CASGRDLRIDEQFF

abundance: .
j_gene: TRBJ2-7
v_gene: TRBV18
d_gene: .
CDR3nt: TGTGCCAGCTCACCAGCCGGACAGAACTACGAGCAGTACTTC
CDR3aa: CASSPAGQNYEQYF